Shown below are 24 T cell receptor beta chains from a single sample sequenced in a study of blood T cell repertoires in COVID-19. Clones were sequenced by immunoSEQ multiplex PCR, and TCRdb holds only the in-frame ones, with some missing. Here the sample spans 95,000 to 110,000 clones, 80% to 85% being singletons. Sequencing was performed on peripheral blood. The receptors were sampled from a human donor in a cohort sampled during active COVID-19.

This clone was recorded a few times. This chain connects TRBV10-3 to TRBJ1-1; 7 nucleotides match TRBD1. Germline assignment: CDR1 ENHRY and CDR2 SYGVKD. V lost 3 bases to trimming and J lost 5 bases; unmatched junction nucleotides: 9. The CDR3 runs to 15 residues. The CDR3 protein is CAISDPQGYLTEAFF. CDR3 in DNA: TGTGCCATCAGTGACCCACAGGGGTATTTGACTGAAGCTTTCTTT.

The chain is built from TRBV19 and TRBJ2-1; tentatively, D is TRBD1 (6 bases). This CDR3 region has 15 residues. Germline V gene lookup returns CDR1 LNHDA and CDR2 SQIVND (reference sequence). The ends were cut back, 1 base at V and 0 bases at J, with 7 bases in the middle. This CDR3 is CASSIVQGSYNEQFF. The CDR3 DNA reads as TGTGCCAGTAGTATAGTACAGGGCTCCTACAATGAGCAGTTCTTC.

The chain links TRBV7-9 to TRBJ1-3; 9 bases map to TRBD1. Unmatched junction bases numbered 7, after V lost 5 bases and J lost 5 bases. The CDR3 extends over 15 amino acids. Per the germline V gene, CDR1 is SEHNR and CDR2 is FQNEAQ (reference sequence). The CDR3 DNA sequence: TGTGCCAGCAGCCGAAACGGACAGGGGAGAAACACCATATATTTT. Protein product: CASSRNGQGRNTIYF. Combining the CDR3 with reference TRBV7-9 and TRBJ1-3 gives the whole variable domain DTGVSQNPRHKITKRGQNVTFRCDPISEHNRLYWYRQTLGQGPEFLTYFQNEAQLEKSRLLSDRFSAERPKGSFSTLEIQRTEQGDSAMYLCASSRNGQGRNTIYFGEGSWLTVV.

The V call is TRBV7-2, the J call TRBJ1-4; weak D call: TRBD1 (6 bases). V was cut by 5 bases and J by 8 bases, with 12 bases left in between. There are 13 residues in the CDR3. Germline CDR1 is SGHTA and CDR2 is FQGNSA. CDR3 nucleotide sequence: TGTGCCAGCAGCCAGGACAGTCGGGAAAAACTGTTTTTT. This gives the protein CASSQDSREKLFF. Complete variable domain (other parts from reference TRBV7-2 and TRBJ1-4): GAGVSQSPSNKVTEKGKDVELRCDPISGHTALYWYRQSLGQGLEFLIYFQGNSAPDKSGLPSDRFSAERTGGSVSTLTIQRTQQEDSAVYLCASSQDSREKLFFGSGTQLSVL.

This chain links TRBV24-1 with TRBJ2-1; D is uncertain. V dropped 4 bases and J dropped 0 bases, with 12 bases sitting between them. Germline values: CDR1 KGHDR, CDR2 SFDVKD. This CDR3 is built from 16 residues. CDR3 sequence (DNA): TGTGCCACCAGTGACCCCGCGAAGCACTCCTACAATGAGCAGTTCTTC. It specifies CATSDPAKHSYNEQFF.

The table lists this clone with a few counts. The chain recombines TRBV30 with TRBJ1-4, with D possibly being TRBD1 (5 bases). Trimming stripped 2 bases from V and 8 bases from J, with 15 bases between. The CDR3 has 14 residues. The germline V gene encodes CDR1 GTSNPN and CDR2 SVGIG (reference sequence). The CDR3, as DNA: TGTGCCTGGAGTCTGGGACTTGCGGGGGAAAAACTGTTTTTT. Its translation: CAWSLGLAGEKLFF.

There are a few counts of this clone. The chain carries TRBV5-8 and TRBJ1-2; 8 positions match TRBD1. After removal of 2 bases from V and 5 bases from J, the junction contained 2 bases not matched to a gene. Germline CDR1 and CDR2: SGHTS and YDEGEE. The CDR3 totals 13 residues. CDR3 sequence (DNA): TGTGCCAGCAGCTTACAGGGGGAGTATGGCTACACCTTC. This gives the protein CASSLQGEYGYTF. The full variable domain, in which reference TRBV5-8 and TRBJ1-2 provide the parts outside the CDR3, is EAGVTQSPTHLIKTRGQQATLRCSPISGHTSVYWYQQALGLGLQFLLWYDEGEERNRGNFPPRFSGRQFPNYSSELNVNALELEDSALYLCASSLQGEYGYTFGSGTRLTVV.

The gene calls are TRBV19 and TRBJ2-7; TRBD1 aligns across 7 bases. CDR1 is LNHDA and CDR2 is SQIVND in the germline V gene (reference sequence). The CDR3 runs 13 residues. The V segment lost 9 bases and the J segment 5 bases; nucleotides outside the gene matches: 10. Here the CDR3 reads CASSDRVGDEQYF. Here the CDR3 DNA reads TGTGCCAGCTCCGACAGGGTAGGAGACGAGCAGTACTTC.

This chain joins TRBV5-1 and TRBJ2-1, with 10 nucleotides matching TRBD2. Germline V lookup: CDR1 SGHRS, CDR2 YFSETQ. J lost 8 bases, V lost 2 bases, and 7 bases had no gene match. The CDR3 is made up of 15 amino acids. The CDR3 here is CASSLPLAGVDEQFF. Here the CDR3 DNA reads TGCGCCAGCAGCTTACCTCTAGCGGGAGTAGATGAGCAGTTCTTC.

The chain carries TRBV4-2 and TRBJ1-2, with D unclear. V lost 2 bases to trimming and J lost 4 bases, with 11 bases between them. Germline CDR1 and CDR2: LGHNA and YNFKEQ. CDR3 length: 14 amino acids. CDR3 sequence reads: CASSQRDRFYGYTF. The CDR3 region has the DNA TGTGCCAGCAGCCAACGGGATCGCTTCTATGGCTACACCTTC.

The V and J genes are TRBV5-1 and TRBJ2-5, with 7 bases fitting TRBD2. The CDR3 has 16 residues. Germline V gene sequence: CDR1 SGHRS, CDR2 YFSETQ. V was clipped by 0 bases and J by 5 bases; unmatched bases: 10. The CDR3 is CASSLGPGGAKETQYF. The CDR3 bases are TGCGCCAGCAGCTTGGGTCCGGGGGGTGCGAAGGAGACCCAGTACTTC.

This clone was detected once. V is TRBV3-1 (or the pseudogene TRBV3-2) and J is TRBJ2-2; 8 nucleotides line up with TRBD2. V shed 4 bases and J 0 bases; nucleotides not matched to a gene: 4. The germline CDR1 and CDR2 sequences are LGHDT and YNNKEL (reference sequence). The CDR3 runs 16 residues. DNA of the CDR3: TGTGCCAGCAGCCGAACTAGCGGAGCGAACACCGGGGAGCTGTTTTTT. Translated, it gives CASSRTSGANTGELFF.

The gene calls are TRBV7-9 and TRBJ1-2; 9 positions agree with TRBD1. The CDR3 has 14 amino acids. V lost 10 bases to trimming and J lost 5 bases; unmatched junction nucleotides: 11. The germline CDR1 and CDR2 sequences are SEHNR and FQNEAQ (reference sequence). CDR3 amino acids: CATRKDRGTYGYTF. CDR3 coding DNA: TGTGCCACCAGGAAAGACAGGGGGACTTATGGCTACACCTTC.

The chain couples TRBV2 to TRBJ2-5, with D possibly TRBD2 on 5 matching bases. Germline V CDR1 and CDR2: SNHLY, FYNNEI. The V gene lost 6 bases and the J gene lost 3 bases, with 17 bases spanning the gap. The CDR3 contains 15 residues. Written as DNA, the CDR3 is TGTGCCAGCAGCACTCTCGGGGTTTCGAAAGAGACCCAGTACTTC. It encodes CASSTLGVSKETQYF. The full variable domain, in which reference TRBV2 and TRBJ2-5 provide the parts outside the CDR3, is EPEVTQTPSHQVTQMGQEVILRCVPISNHLYFYWYRQILGQKVEFLVSFYNNEISEKSEIFDDQFSVERPDGSNFTLKIRSTKLEDSAMYFCASSTLGVSKETQYFGPGTRLLVL.

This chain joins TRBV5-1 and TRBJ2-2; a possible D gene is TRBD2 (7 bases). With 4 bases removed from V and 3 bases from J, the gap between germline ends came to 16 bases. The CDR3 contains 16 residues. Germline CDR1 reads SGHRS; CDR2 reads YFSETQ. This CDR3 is CASSQRGGADTGELFF. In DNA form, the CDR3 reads TGCGCCAGCAGCCAAAGGGGGGGAGCCGACACCGGGGAGCTGTTTTTT.

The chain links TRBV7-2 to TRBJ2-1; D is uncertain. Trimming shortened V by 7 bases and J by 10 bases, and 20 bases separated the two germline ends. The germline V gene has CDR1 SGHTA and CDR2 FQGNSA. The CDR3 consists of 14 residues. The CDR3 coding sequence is TGTGCCAGCACCTCTGGAGTACCTACGAAGGAGCAGTTCTTC. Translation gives CASTSGVPTKEQFF. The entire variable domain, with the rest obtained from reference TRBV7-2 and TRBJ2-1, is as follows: GAGVSQSPSNKVTEKGKDVELRCDPISGHTALYWYRQSLGQGLEFLIYFQGNSAPDKSGLPSDRFSAERTGGSVSTLTIQRTQQEDSAVYLCASTSGVPTKEQFFGPGTRLTVL.

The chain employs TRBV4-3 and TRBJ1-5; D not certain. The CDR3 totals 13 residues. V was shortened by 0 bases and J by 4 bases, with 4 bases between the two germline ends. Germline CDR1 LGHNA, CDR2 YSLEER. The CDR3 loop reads CASSQDLNQPQHF. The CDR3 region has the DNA TGCGCCAGCAGCCAAGATCTAAATCAGCCCCAGCATTTT.

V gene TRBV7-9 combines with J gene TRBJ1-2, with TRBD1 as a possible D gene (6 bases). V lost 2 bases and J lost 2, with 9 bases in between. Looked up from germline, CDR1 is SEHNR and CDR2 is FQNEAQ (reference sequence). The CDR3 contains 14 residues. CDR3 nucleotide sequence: TGTGCCAGCAGCTTAAGCCAGGGGAACTATGGCTACACCTTC. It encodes CASSLSQGNYGYTF. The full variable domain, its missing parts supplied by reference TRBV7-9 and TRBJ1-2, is DTGVSQNPRHKITKRGQNVTFRCDPISEHNRLYWYRQTLGQGPEFLTYFQNEAQLEKSRLLSDRFSAERPKGSFSTLEIQRTEQGDSAMYLCASSLSQGNYGYTFGSGTRLTVV.

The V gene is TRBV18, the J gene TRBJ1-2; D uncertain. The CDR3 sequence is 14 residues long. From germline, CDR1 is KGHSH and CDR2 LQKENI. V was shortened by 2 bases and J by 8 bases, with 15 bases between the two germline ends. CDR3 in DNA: TGTGCCAGCTCACCATCCCAGGAAGGCAGCGGCTACACCTTC. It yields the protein CASSPSQEGSGYTF.

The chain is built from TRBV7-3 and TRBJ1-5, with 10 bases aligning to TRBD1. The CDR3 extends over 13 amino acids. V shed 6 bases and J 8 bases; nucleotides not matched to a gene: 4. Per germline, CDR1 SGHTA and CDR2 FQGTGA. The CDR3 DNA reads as TGTGCCAGCAGTCCCGGGACAGGGGAGCCCCAGCATTTT. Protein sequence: CASSPGTGEPQHF. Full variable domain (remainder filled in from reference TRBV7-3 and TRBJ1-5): GAGVSQTPSNKVTEKGKYVELRCDPISGHTALYWYRQSLGQGPEFLIYFQGTGAADDSGLPNDRFFAVRPEGSVSTLKIQRTERGDSAVYLCASSPGTGEPQHFGDGTRLSIL.

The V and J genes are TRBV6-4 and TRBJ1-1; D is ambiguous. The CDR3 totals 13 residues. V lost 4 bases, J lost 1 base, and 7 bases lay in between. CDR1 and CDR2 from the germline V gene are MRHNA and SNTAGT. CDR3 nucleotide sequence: TGTGCCAGCAGTGCCAGTGCGAACACTGAAGCTTTCTTT. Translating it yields CASSASANTEAFF.

CDR3 bases: TGTGCCAGCACTAATCCAGGGGGCCCCAACTATGGCTACACCTTC. Its translation is CASTNPGGPNYGYTF. The chain links TRBV28 to TRBJ1-2; TRBD1 matches at 8 bases. This CDR3 has 15 residues. The V gene end was trimmed by 7 bases and the J gene end by 2 bases; junction bases not matched to a gene: 9. The germline CDR1 and CDR2 sequences are MDHEN and SYDVKM.

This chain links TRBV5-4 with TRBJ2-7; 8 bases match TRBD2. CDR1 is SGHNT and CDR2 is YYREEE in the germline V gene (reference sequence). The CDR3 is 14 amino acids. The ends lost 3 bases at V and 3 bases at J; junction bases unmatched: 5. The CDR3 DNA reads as TGTGCCAGCAGCTCCAAGCGGGAGAGCTACGAGCAGTACGTC. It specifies CASSSKRESYEQYV.

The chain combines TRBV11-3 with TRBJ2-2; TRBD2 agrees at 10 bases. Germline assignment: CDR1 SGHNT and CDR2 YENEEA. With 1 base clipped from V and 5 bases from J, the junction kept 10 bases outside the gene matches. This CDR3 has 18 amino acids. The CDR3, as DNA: TGTGCCAGCAGCTTAGCGGGTCTAGCGGGAGAAAGAACCGGGGAGCTGTTTTTT. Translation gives CASSLAGLAGERTGELFF.